Following are 14 T cell receptor beta chains from one sample sequenced in a study of T cell repertoires in cytomegalovirus infection. These receptors lack a known antigen. Each CDR3 protein is one row after TCRdb ran MiXCR on the reads. The data show 750,000 to 900,000 distinct CDR3 sequences, with about 27% seen just once and approximately 14% held by the top ten. The material was cultured CD8+ T cells from PBMCs, obtained from culture after CMV antigen stimulation. All receptors derive from a human donor in good health (CMV status not recorded). Some clones in this sample may be carry-over from other donors' samples.

This clonotype was counted between two and nine times. The chain links TRBV28 to TRBJ2-3, with D tentatively TRBD1 (5 bases). The CDR3 runs 14 residues. Trimming cost V 11 bases and J 2 bases, with 17 bases left between them. CDR1 is MDHEN and CDR2 is SYDVKM in the germline V gene. As DNA, the CDR3 is TGTGCCTGTTCCTCGGACAAGAACACAGATACGCAGTATTTT. Residues: CACSSDKNTDTQYF.

This clonotype showed up just a few times. The genes are TRBV7-9 and TRBJ1-4, with D possibly TRBD1 on 5 matching bases. The CDR3 extends over 15 amino acids. Germline V gene sequence: CDR1 SEHNR, CDR2 FQNEAQ (reference sequence). V was cut by 3 bases and J by 3 bases, with 11 bases left in between. CDR3 loop: CASSLDISPNEKLFF. The CDR3 DNA sequence: TGTGCCAGCAGCTTGGACATTTCTCCTAATGAAAAACTGTTTTTT.

This clonotype was seen a handful of times. The chain links TRBV7-9 to TRBJ1-2; D gene uncertain. Germline CDR1 reads SEHNR; CDR2 reads FQNEAQ (reference sequence). This CDR3 is 15 amino acids long. Deletions cut 6 bases from V and 4 bases from J, with 18 bases between. CDR3 in DNA: TGTGCCAGCAGTAGTGGGAGACCGGAATCCTATGGCTACACCTTC. Protein product: CASSSGRPESYGYTF.

The chain employs TRBV6-6 and TRBJ2-7; tentatively, D is TRBD2 (5 bases). The CDR3 runs to 13 residues. The ends were cut back, 6 bases at V and 6 bases at J, with 15 bases in the middle. Germline CDR1 is MNHNY and CDR2 is SVGAGI (reference sequence). CDR3 DNA sequence: TGTGCCAGCAGCCCTCGGGGTGGTGGCGAGCAGTACGTC. Amino acid sequence: CASSPRGGGEQYV.

The V gene is TRBV7-9, the J gene TRBJ1-4, with D unresolved. The CDR3 has 14 amino acids. With 5 bases removed from V and 3 bases from J, the gap between germline ends came to 10 bases. CDR1 and CDR2 (germline): SEHNR, FQNEAQ (reference sequence). The CDR3 protein is CASSGIGANEKLFF. CDR3 nucleotide sequence: TGTGCCAGCAGCGGGATCGGGGCTAATGAAAAACTGTTTTTT.

This clonotype was counted many times. CDR3 residues: CASTDFRDTDTQYF. The CDR3 DNA is TGTGCCAGCACTGATTTTCGGGACACAGATACGCAGTATTTT. This chain links TRBV12-3 or TRBV12-4 with TRBJ2-3; maybe TRBD2 (5 bases). V lost 7 bases, J lost 2 bases, and 13 bases lay in between. The CDR3 totals 14 residues.

V and J are TRBV13 and TRBJ1-5; the D gene is possibly TRBD1 (5 bases). CDR1 is PRHDT and CDR2 is FYEKMQ in the germline V gene (reference sequence). Deletions cut 0 bases from V and 4 bases from J, with 10 bases between. This CDR3 has 15 residues. This CDR3 is CASSLGNRRNQPQHF. In DNA, the CDR3 is TGTGCCAGCAGCTTAGGCAACAGGCGGAATCAGCCCCAGCATTTT.

The chain combines TRBV12-3 or TRBV12-4 with TRBJ1-5; D is unclear. CDR3 length: 16 residues. With 1 base removed from V and 0 bases from J, the gap between germline ends came to 10 bases. CDR3: CASSLGMGISNQPQHF. Here the CDR3 DNA reads TGTGCCAGCAGTTTAGGGATGGGGATTAGCAATCAGCCCCAGCATTTT.

This clonotype was detected a few times. The chain recombines TRBV12-3 or TRBV12-4 with TRBJ1-1; a possible D gene is TRBD1 (5 bases). V was pared by 2 bases and J by 1 base, with 11 bases between. This CDR3 has 15 residues. The CDR3 region is CASSLMTDRNTEAFF. DNA of the CDR3: TGTGCCAGCAGTTTAATGACAGATCGGAACACTGAAGCTTTCTTT.

In this sample, this clonotype turned up a few times. The CDR3 nucleotides are TGTGCCAGTAGTATAGGACTAGCCGATGAGCAGTTCTTC. Amino acids: CASSIGLADEQFF. The V call is TRBV19, the J call TRBJ2-1; 7 bases agree with TRBD2. The CDR3 consists of 13 residues. Unmatched junction bases numbered 2, after V lost 1 base and J lost 8 bases. The germline V gene has CDR1 LNHDA and CDR2 SQIVND (reference sequence).

This clonotype has only a few counts. The rearrangement joins TRBV7-9 to TRBJ2-5; D unclear. Trimming left V 7 bases short and J 0 bases short, with 12 bases between. The CDR3 is 14 amino acids. Germline CDR1 SEHNR, CDR2 FQNEAQ (reference sequence). CDR3 DNA: TGTGCCAGCATCCAAACCGGTAACCAAGAGACCCAGTACTTC. The encoded protein is CASIQTGNQETQYF.

This chain connects TRBV12-5 to TRBJ1-5; 11 nucleotides agree with TRBD1. CDR3 size: 14 residues. The germline gives CDR1 LGHNT, CDR2 FRNRAP. J was trimmed by 5 bases and V by 7 bases; bases with no gene match: 4. The CDR3 DNA sequence: TGTGCTAGTGCTCTGGACAGGGGGCATCAGCCCCAGCATTTT. Its translation is CASALDRGHQPQHF.

There are many counts of this clonotype. This chain links TRBV7-9 with TRBJ1-4; D perhaps matches TRBD1 (5 bases). CDR1 and CDR2 from the germline V gene are SEHNR and FQNEAQ (reference sequence). The length of the CDR3 is 16 residues. Trimming removed 1 base at V and 11 bases at J, with 20 bases between. DNA of the CDR3: TGTGCCAGCAGCTTAGAAGGGACTAGGGCAGGCCGGAAACTGTTTTTT. It is translated as CASSLEGTRAGRKLFF.

This clonotype was observed a handful of times. The chain couples TRBV6-5 to TRBJ2-7; D is undetermined. This CDR3 is 11 amino acids long. Germline V gene sequence: CDR1 MNHEY, CDR2 SVGAGI. V dropped 2 bases and J dropped 5 bases, with 4 bases sitting between them. In DNA form, the CDR3 reads TGTGCCAGCAGTTACAATGACGAGCAGTACTTC. It is translated as CASSYNDEQYF.